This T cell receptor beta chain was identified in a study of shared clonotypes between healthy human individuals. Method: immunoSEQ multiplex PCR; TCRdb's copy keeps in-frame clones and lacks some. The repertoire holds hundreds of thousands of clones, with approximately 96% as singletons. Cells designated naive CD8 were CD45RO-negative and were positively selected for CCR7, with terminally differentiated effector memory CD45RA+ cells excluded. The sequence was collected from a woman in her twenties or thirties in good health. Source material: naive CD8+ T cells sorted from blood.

CDR3 in DNA: TGTGCCAGCAGCGTATCGAGGGCTAACACTGAAGCTTTCTTT. It is translated as CASSVSRANTEAFF. V gene TRBV6-5 combines with J gene TRBJ1-1; D unclear. Germline CDR1 MNHEY, CDR2 SVGAGI. The V and J ends lost 6 bases and 2 bases respectively, with 13 bases between them. There are 14 residues in the CDR3.